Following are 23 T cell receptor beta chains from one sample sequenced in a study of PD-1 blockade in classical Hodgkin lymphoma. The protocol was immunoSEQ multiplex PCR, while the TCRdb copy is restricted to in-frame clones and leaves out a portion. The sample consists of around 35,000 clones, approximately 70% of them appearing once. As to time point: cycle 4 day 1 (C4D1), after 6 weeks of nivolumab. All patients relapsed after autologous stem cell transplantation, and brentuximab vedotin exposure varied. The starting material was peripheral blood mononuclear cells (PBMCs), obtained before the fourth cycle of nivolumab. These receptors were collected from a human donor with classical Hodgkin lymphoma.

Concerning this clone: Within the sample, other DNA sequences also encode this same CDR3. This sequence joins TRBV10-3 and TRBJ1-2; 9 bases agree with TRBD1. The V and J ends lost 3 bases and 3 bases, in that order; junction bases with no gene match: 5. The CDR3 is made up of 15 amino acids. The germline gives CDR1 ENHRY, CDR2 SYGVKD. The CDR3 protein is CAISDGDREDYGYTF. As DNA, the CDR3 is TGTGCCATCAGTGATGGGGACAGGGAAGACTATGGCTACACCTTC.

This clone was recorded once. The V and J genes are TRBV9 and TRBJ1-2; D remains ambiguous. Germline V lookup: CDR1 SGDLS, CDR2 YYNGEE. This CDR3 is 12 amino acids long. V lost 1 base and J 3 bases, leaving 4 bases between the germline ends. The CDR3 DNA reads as TGTGCCAGCAGCGTAATCGACTATGGCTACACCTTC. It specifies CASSVIDYGYTF.

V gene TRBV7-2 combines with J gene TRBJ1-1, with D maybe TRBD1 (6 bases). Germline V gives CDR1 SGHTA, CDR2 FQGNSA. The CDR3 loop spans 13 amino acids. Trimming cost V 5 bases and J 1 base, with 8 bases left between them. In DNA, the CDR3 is TGTGCCAGCAGCACACAGGGGAACACTGAAGCTTTCTTT. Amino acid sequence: CASSTQGNTEAFF.

The CDR3 is CASSLAGSWNEQYF. The CDR3 DNA is TGTGCCAGCAGTTTAGCGGGGAGTTGGAACGAGCAGTACTTC. The rearrangement links TRBV27 to TRBJ2-7, with D maybe TRBD2 (6 bases). CDR1 and CDR2 (germline): MNHEY, SMNVEV (reference sequence). This CDR3 spans 14 amino acids. Trimming shortened V by 2 bases and J by 5 bases, and 13 bases separated the two germline ends.

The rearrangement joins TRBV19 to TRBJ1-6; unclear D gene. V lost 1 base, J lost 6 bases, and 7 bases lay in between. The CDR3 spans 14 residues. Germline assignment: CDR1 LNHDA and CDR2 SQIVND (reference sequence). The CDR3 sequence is CASSIAGSNSPLHF. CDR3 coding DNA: TGTGCCAGTAGTATAGCCGGCAGTAATTCACCCCTCCACTTT.

This chain's CDR3 is CAWSEGLAGGGNIQYF. The DNA of the CDR3 is TGTGCCTGGAGTGAGGGACTAGCGGGAGGTGGGAACATTCAGTACTTC. The chain employs TRBV30 and TRBJ2-4, with TRBD2 matching 15 bases. The CDR3 spans 16 residues. V was pared by 1 base and J by 7 bases, with 5 bases of the junction left unmatched. CDR1 and CDR2 (germline): GTSNPN, SVGIG (reference sequence).

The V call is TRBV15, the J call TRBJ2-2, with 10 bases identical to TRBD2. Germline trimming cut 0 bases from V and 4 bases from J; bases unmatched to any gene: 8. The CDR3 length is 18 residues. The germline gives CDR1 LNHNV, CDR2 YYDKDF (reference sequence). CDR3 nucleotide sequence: TGTGCCACCAGCAGAGATCGGCCTAGCGGGAGAGGCACCGGGGAGCTGTTTTTT. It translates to CATSRDRPSGRGTGELFF.

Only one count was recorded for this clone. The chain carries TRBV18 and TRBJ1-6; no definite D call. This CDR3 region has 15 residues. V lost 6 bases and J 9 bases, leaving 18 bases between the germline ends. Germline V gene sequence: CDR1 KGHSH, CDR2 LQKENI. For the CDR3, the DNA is TGTGCCAGCTCGGGCCCTACCCCGGTCGGTTCACCCCTCCACTTT. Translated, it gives CASSGPTPVGSPLHF. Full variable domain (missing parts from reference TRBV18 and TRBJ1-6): NAGVMQNPRHLVRRRGQEARLRCSPMKGHSHVYWYRQLPEEGLKFMVYLQKENIIDESGMPKERFSAEFPKEGPSILRIQQVVRGDSAAYFCASSGPTPVGSPLHFGNGTRLTVT.

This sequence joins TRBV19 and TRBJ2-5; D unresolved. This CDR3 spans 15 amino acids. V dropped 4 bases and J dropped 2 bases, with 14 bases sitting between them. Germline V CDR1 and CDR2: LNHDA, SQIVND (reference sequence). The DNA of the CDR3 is TGTGCCAGTAGTAGCGAACCCTTCTATCAAGAGACCCAGTACTTC. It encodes CASSSEPFYQETQYF.

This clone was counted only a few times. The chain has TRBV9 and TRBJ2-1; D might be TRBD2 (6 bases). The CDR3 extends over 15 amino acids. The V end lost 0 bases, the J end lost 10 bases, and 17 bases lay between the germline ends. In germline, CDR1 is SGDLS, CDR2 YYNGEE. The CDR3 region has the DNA TGTGCCAGCAGCGTAGCTATGACTAGTGGTAAGGAGCAGTTCTTC. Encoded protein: CASSVAMTSGKEQFF.

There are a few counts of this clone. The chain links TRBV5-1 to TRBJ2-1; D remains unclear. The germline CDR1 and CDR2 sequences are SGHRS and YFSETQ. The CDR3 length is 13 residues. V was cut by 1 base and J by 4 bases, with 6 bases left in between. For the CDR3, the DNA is TGCGCCAGCAGCTTGACTACTTACAATGAGCAGTTCTTC. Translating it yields CASSLTTYNEQFF. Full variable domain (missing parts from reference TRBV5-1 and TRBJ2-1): KAGVTQTPRYLIKTRGQQVTLSCSPISGHRSVSWYQQTPGQGLQFLFEYFSETQRNKGNFPGRFSGRQFSNSRSEMNVSTLELGDSALYLCASSLTTYNEQFFGPGTRLTVL.

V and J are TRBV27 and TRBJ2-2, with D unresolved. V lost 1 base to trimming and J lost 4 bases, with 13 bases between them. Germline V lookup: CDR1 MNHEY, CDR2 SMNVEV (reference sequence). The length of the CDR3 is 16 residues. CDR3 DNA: TGTGCCAGCAGTTTATTGGCGTTCTCTCTCACCGGGGAGCTGTTTTTT. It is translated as CASSLLAFSLTGELFF.

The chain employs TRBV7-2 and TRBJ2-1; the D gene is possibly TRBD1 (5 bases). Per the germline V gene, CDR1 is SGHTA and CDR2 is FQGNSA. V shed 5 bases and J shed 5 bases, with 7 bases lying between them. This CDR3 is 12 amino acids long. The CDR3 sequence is CASSQQDNEQFF. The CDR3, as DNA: TGTGCCAGCAGCCAACAGGACAATGAGCAGTTCTTC.

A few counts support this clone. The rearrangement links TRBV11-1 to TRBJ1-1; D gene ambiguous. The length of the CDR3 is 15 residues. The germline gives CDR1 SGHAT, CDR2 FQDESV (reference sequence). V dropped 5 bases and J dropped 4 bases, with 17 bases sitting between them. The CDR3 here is CASSLWRTAATEAFF. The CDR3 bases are TGTGCCAGCAGCCTTTGGAGGACCGCGGCCACTGAAGCTTTCTTT.

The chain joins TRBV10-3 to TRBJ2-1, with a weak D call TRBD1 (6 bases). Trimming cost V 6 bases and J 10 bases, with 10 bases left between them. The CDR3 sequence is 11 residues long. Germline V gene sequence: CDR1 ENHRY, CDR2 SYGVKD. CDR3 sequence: CAIRAGTEQFF. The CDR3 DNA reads TGTGCCATCAGAGCCGGGACAGAGCAGTTCTTC.

Written as DNA, the CDR3 is TGTGCCACCCGGGGGATTGCGACCTACGAGCAGTACTTC. Protein product: CATRGIATYEQYF. The chain has TRBV19 and TRBJ2-7; D is perhaps TRBD2 (6 bases). The CDR3 runs 13 residues. Germline values: CDR1 LNHDA, CDR2 SQIVND (reference sequence). Trimming removed 10 bases from V and 2 bases from J, with 15 bases in between. The variable domain in full, with the rest retrieved from reference TRBV19 and TRBJ2-7, is DGGITQSPKYLFRKEGQNVTLSCEQNLNHDAMYWYRQDPGQGLRLIYYSQIVNDFQKGDIAEGYSVSREKKESFPLTVTSAQKNPTAFYLCATRGIATYEQYFGPGTRLTVT.

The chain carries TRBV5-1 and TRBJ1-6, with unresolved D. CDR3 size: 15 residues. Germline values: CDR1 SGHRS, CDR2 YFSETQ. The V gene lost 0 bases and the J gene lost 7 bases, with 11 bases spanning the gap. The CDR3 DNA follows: TGCGCCAGCAGCTTGGAGCATTTGCCCAATTCACCCCTCCACTTT. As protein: CASSLEHLPNSPLHF.

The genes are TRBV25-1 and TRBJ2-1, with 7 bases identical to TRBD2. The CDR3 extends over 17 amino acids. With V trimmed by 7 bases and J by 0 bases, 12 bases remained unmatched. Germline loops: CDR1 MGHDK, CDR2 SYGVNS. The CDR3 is CASTQRSSGSSYNEQFF. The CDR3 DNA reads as TGTGCCAGCACCCAACGATCTAGCGGAAGCTCCTACAATGAGCAGTTCTTC.

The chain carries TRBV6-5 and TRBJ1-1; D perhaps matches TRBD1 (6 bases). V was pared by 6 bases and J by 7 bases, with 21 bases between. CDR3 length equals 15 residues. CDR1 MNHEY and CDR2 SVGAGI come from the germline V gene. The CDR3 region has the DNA TGTGCCAGCAGAGAACTACGTGGGGGGGCTAATGAAGCTTTCTTT. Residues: CASRELRGGANEAFF.

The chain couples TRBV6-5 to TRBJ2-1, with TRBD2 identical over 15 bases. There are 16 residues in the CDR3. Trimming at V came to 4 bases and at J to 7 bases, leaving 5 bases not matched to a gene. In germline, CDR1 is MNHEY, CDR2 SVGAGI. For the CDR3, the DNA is TGTGCCAGCAGTTGGACTAGCGGGGGGGCTTGGAATGAGCAGTTCTTC. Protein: CASSWTSGGAWNEQFF.

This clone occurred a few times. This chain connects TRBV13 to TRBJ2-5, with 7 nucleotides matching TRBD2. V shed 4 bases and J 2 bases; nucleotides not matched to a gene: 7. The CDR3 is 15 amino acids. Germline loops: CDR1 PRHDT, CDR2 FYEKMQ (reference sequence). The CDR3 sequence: CASSSKGGWQETQYF. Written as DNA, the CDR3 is TGTGCCAGCAGCTCCAAGGGAGGGTGGCAAGAGACCCAGTACTTC.

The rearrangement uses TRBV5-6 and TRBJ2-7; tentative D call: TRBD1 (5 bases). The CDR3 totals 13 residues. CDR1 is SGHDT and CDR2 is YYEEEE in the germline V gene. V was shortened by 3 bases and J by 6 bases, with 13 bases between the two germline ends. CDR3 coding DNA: TGTGCCAGCAGCTACGCACAGGATTCCGAGCAGTACTTC. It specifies CASSYAQDSEQYF.

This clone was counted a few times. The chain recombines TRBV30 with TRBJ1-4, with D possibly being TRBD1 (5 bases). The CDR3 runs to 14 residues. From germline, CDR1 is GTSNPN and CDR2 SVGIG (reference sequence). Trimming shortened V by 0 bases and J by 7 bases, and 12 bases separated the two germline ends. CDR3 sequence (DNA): TGTGCCTGGAGTGTCGGGCAGGGAGCTGAAAAACTGTTTTTT. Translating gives CAWSVGQGAEKLFF.